The sequence of this T cell receptor beta chain was determined in a study of blood T cell repertoires in COVID-19. Study summary: From the United States, Italy and Spain came samples of acute and convalescent COVID-19.

During active infection, Seattle patients enrolled and were then monitored through disease. The CDR3 has 16 amino acids. In germline, CDR1 is SGDLS, CDR2 YYNGEE. Trimming removed 4 bases from V and 2 bases from J; junction bases left unmatched: 8. How the authors handled the data: The authors estimated nucleated cell counts from reference gene primer amplification. The method was immunoSEQ multiplex PCR; TCRdb's version includes in-frame clones alone and lacks a portion of them. That table furnishes V, J and clone size, whereas the DNA furnished D and trimming. The table lists over 150,000 clones, around four fifths of them singletons.

This TCR derives from a woman at least 80 years old with COVID-19, enrolled during active disease. The rearrangement links TRBV9 to TRBJ1-5; TRBD1 agrees at 8 bases. Input material: peripheral blood. CDR3 region: CASSPSSGQGNQPQHF. CDR3 bases: TGTGCCAGCAGCCCCAGCTCGGGACAGGGCAATCAGCCCCAGCATTTT.